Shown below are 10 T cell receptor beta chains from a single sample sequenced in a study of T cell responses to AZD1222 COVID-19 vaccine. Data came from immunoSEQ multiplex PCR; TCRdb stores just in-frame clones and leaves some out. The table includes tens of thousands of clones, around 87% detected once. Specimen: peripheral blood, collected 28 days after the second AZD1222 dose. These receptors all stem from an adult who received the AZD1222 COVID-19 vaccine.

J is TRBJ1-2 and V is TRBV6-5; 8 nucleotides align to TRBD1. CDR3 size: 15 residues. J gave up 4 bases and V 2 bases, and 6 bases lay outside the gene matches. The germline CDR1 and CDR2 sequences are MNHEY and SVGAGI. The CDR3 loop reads CASSYGQGESYGYTF. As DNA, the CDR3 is TGTGCCAGCAGTTACGGACAGGGAGAAAGCTATGGCTACACCTTC.

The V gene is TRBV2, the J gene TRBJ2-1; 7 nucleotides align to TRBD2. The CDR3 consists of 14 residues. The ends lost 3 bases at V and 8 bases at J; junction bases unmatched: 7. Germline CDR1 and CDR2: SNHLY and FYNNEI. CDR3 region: CASSDAGVLDEQFF. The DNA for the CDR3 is TGTGCCAGCAGTGATGCGGGAGTTTTGGATGAGCAGTTCTTC.

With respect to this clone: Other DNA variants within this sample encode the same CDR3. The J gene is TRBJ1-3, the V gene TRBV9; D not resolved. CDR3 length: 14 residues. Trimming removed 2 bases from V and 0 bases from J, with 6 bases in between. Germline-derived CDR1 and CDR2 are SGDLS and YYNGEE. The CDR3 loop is CASSVGSSGNTIYF. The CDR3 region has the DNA TGTGCCAGCAGCGTTGGGAGCTCTGGAAACACCATATATTTT.

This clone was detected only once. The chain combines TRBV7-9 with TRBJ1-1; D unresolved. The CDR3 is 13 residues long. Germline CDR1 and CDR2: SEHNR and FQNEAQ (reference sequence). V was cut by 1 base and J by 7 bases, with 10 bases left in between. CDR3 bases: TGTGCCAGCAGCTTAGTGGCCCCAGGTGAAGCTTTCTTT. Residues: CASSLVAPGEAFF.

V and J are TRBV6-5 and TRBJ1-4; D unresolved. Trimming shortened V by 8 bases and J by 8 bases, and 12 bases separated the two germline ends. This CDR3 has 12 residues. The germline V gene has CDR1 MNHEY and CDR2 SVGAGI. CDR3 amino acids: CASGSAGEKLFF. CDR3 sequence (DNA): TGTGCCAGCGGCTCCGCCGGGGAAAAACTGTTTTTT.

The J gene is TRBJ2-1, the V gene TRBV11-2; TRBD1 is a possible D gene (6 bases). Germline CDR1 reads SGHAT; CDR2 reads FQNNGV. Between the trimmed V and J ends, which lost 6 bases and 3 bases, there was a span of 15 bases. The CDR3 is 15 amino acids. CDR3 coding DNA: TGTGCCAGCAGTCCCGGGACAATTCTCTACAATGAGCAGTTCTTC. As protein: CASSPGTILYNEQFF.

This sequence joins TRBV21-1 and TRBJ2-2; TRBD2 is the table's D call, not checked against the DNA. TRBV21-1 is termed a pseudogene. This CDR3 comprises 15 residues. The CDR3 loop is CASRGTSGVTGELFF. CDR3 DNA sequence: TGTGCCAGCAGAGGGACTAGCGGGGTAACAGGGGAGCTGTTTTTT.

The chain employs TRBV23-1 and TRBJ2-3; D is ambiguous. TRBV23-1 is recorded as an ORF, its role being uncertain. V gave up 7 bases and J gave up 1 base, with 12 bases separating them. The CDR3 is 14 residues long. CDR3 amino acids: CASTLICGTDTQYF. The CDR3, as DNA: TGCGCCAGCACCTTGATCTGCGGCACAGATACGCAGTATTTT.

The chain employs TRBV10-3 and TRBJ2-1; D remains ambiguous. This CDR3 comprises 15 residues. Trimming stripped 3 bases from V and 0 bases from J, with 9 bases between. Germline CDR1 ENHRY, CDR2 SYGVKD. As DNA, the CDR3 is TGTGCCATCAGTGATATAGGGATCTCCTACAATGAGCAGTTCTTC. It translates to CAISDIGISYNEQFF.

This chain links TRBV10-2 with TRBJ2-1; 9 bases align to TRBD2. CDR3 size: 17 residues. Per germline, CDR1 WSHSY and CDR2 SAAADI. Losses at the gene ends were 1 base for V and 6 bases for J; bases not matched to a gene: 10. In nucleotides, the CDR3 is TGCGCCAGCAGTGAGTTGCCGGGACTAGCAATGACCAATGAGCAGTTCTTC. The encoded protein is CASSELPGLAMTNEQFF.